This T cell receptor (beta chain) was captured in a study of shared T cell receptors in the human thymus. This CDR3 has 14 amino acids. The germline gives CDR1 LGHNA, CDR2 YSLEER. Germline trimming cut 4 bases from V and 5 bases from J; bases unmatched to any gene: 7. Assay used: immunoSEQ multiplex PCR; TCRdb lists only in-frame clones, some missing. The repertoire holds 640,000 or so clones, with over 75% as singletons. This clone was counted once. The same sample was also studied in work on human thymus T cells. That study reports: Serving as donors were healthy Finnish infants, each of whom was having open corrective surgery for congenital heart defects. Corrective heart surgery yielded the resections from which the thymus tissue came. It looked as if thymic and blood repertoires used V and J genes in a biased way. Related work found strong thymic repertoire overlap between unrelated individuals.

This chain links TRBV4-3 with TRBJ2-5; 7 positions match TRBD1. What was sequenced was thymocytes. This clonotype was obtained from a boy under two years old with a congenital heart defect. The CDR3 loop reads CASSPTGLWETQYF. CDR3 in DNA: TGCGCCAGCAGCCCGACAGGGTTGTGGGAGACCCAGTACTTC.